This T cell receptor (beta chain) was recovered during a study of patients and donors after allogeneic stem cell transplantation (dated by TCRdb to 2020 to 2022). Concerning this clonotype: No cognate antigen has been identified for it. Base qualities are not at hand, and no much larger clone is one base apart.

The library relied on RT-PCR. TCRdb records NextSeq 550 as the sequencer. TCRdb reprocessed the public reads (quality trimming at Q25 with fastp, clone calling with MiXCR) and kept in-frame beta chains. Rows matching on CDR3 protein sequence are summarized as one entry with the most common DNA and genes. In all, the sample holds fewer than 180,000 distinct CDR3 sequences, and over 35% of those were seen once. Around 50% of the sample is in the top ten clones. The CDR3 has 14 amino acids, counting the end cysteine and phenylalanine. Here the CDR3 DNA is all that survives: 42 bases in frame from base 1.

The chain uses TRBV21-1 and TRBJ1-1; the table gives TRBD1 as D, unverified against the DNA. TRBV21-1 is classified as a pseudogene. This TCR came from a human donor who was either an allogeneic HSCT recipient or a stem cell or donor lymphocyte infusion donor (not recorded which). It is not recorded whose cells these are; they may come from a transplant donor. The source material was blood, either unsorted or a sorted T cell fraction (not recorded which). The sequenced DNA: TGTGCCAGCAGCAAAGGCTCTAGGGGCACTGAAGCTTTCTTT. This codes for CASSKGSRGTEAFF.